The 10 T cell receptor beta chains below come from one sample, sequenced in a study of cytomegalovirus exposure and HLA in healthy donors. It was with 60 Vbeta and 13 Jbeta primers that the PCR ran. Generated by immunoSEQ multiplex PCR, the TCRdb table keeps only in-frame clones and is missing some. This sample has about 280,000 clones, with about 90% found just once. The material sequenced was PBMCs. These receptors were taken from a woman in her late teens or twenties in good health and CMV-seronegative.

The chain uses TRBV14 and TRBJ2-7; 8 bases agree with TRBD1. CDR3 length: 13 amino acids. With V trimmed by 5 bases and J by 5 bases, 5 bases remained unmatched. Germline CDR1 SGHDN, CDR2 FVKESK. CDR3 nucleotides: TGTGCCAGCAGCGAAGCAGGGGGCAACGAGCAGTACTTC. The encoded protein is CASSEAGGNEQYF.

The rearrangement uses TRBV7-2 and TRBJ2-7; D is uncertain. This CDR3 spans 12 amino acids. CDR1 is SGHTA, CDR2 FQGNSA, per germline. Deletions cut 4 bases from V and 5 bases from J, with 9 bases between. CDR3 sequence: CASSYLQNEQYF. The CDR3 coding sequence is TGTGCCAGCAGCTACCTACAGAACGAGCAGTACTTC.

The CDR3: CASSTGGDYSNQPQHF. The DNA of the CDR3 is TGTGCCAGCAGCACAGGGGGCGATTATAGCAATCAGCCCCAGCATTTT. The chain uses TRBV7-8 and TRBJ1-5, with TRBD1 matching 9 bases. With 5 bases clipped from V and 0 bases from J, the junction kept 5 bases outside the gene matches. CDR3 length equals 16 residues. Germline values: CDR1 SGHVS, CDR2 FQNEAQ. Complete variable domain (other parts from reference TRBV7-8 and TRBJ1-5): GAGVSQSPRYKVAKRGQDVALRCDPISGHVSLFWYQQALGQGPEFLTYFQNEAQLDKSGLPSDRFFAERPEGSVSTLKIQRTQQEDSAVYLCASSTGGDYSNQPQHFGDGTRLSIL.

The chain joins TRBV9 to TRBJ1-1; 7 nucleotides line up with TRBD1. This CDR3 comprises 16 residues. With 3 bases clipped from V and 1 base from J, the junction kept 9 bases outside the gene matches. Germline loops: CDR1 SGDLS, CDR2 YYNGEE. The CDR3 coding sequence is TGTGCCAGCAGCGCTAGACAGGGCTTGGCGAACACTGAAGCTTTCTTT. Translating it yields CASSARQGLANTEAFF.

The rearrangement uses TRBV25-1 and TRBJ1-3, with unresolved D. Germline V gene data show CDR1 as MGHDK and CDR2 as SYGVNS. The CDR3 covers 14 residues. Between the trimmed V and J ends, which lost 5 bases and 2 bases, there was a span of 10 bases. The CDR3 DNA is TGTGCCAGCAGTAGGGAGGCCACTGGAAACACCATATATTTT. As protein: CASSREATGNTIYF.

As regards this clone: Germline is not matched at one junction end, which may reflect a read error. V is TRBV7-9 and J is TRBJ1-6; 8 nucleotides line up with TRBD1. CDR3 length equals 16 residues. Germline CDR1 is SEHNR and CDR2 is FQNEAQ (reference sequence). The CDR3 sequence: CSSSPPQGDINSPLHF. The CDR3 coding sequence is TGTTCCAGCAGCCCCCCACAGGGGGACATTAATTCACCCCTCCACTTT.

The V and J genes are TRBV29-1 and TRBJ2-1, with D maybe TRBD2 (5 bases). Trimming removed 4 bases from V and 3 bases from J, with 13 bases in between. This CDR3 spans 14 amino acids. Germline V gene sequence: CDR1 SQVTM, CDR2 ANQGSEA. The DNA for the CDR3 is TGCAGCGTTGGGCTGGCGGGTAACTACAATGAGCAGTTCTTC. Encoded protein: CSVGLAGNYNEQFF.

Only a few counts were recorded for this clone. DNA for the CDR3: TGTGCCAGCGGGACGGACAGTTACTCACCCCTCCACTTT. This gives the protein CASGTDSYSPLHF. This chain uses TRBV6-1 with TRBJ1-6, with D tentatively TRBD1 (6 bases). Germline V gene data show CDR1 as MNHNS and CDR2 as SASEGT. CDR3 length: 13 amino acids. Trimming took 8 bases from V and 10 from J, leaving 15 bases between them.

This clone was seen only a few times. The V gene is TRBV29-1, the J gene TRBJ1-1; D is unresolved. Trimming cost V 6 bases and J 0 bases, with 11 bases left between them. The germline CDR1 and CDR2 sequences are SQVTM and ANQGSEA. CDR3 length: 13 amino acids. The CDR3 here is CSVVGLLNTEAFF. The CDR3 DNA reads as TGCAGCGTCGTCGGTCTATTGAACACTGAAGCTTTCTTT.

This clone was detected once. V and J are TRBV5-1 and TRBJ2-1; a weak D match, TRBD2 (5 bases). V dropped 0 bases and J dropped 6 bases, with 7 bases sitting between them. Per germline, CDR1 SGHRS and CDR2 YFSETQ. This CDR3 contains 13 residues. The CDR3 reads CASSLGEGNEQFF. CDR3 sequence (DNA): TGCGCCAGCAGCTTGGGCGAGGGCAATGAGCAGTTCTTC.